Listed here are 12 T cell receptor beta chains from one sample, sequenced in a study of cytomegalovirus exposure and HLA in healthy donors (dated 2017 in TCRdb). Libraries were made using the immunoSEQ multiplex PCR assay. The clones in this table, taken by TCRdb from immuneACCESS, are in-frame only. Not every clone is retained; where verified, under half of the shortfall comes from an unresolved V gene, and the cause of the rest is unknown. This sample holds some 110,000 clones; 86% were observed only once. Jointly, the top ten make up roughly 4% of the sample. Sequencing used PBMCs. The receptors shown here come from a woman between 18 and 30 years old in good health and CMV-seropositive.

This clone was detected only a few times. V gene TRBV4-2 combines with J gene TRBJ2-7, with TRBD2 identical over 8 bases. CDR1 is LGHNA and CDR2 is YNFKEQ in the germline V gene. The CDR3 has 15 residues. Trimming took 1 base from V and 3 from J; bases not matched to a gene: 5. CDR3 protein: CASSQGIGGGYEQYF. The DNA of the CDR3 is TGTGCCAGCAGCCAAGGTATCGGGGGGGGCTACGAGCAGTACTTC.

This chain connects TRBV28 to TRBJ1-5, with D perhaps TRBD1 (6 bases). CDR1 MDHEN and CDR2 SYDVKM come from the germline V gene. This CDR3 has 14 amino acids. V was clipped by 2 bases and J by 6 bases, with 11 bases between them. CDR3 in amino acids: CASSLHRVGQPQHF. In DNA, the CDR3 is TGTGCCAGCAGTTTACACAGGGTCGGTCAGCCCCAGCATTTT. Together with reference TRBV28 and TRBJ1-5, the CDR3 gives the full variable domain: DVKVTQSSRYLVKRTGEKVFLECVQDMDHENMFWYRQDPGLGLRLIYFSYDVKMKEKGDIPEGYSVSREKKERFSLILESASTNQTSMYLCASSLHRVGQPQHFGDGTRLSIL.

The chain has TRBV28 and TRBJ2-7, with TRBD2 as a possible D gene (6 bases). Germline V CDR1 and CDR2: MDHEN, SYDVKM. V lost 4 bases and J 2 bases, leaving 15 bases between the germline ends. The length of the CDR3 is 15 residues. The CDR3 protein is CASSSWALAAYEQYF. The CDR3 DNA reads as TGTGCCAGCAGTTCCTGGGCGTTAGCGGCCTACGAGCAGTACTTC.

The chain combines TRBV29-1 with TRBJ1-1; no clear D gene. Between the trimmed V and J ends, which lost 7 bases and 7 bases, there was a span of 13 bases. The CDR3 totals 11 residues. Germline-derived CDR1 and CDR2 are SQVTM and ANQGSEA. The CDR3 loop reads CSARSRYEAFF. The CDR3, as DNA: TGCAGCGCTAGGAGTCGGTATGAAGCTTTCTTT.

The J gene is TRBJ1-5, the V gene TRBV25-1, with 7 bases matching TRBD1. Trimming removed 5 bases from V and 6 bases from J; junction bases left unmatched: 7. The CDR3 runs 14 residues. Germline loops: CDR1 MGHDK, CDR2 SYGVNS. The CDR3 region is CASSSGGSGQPQHF. CDR3 sequence (DNA): TGTGCCAGCAGTTCAGGGGGGAGTGGTCAGCCCCAGCATTTT.

This rearrangement joins TRBV9 to TRBJ1-1; 9 bases align to TRBD1. In germline, CDR1 is SGDLS, CDR2 YYNGEE. V was pared by 3 bases and J by 0 bases, with 15 bases of the junction left unmatched. The CDR3 runs to 19 residues. CDR3 region: CASSEKTGGKLCLNTEAFF. The CDR3 DNA is TGTGCCAGCAGCGAAAAGACAGGGGGGAAACTTTGCTTGAACACTGAAGCTTTCTTT.

The chain recombines TRBV10-1 with TRBJ1-5; 7 bases fit TRBD1. CDR1 and CDR2 from the germline V gene are WNHNN and SYGVQD (reference sequence). The CDR3 is 18 residues long. The trim removed 1 base at V and 5 bases at J, leaving 14 bases unmatched. The CDR3 DNA reads TGCGCCAGCAGTGAGTTTGTGTCAGGGGGACTTTTAGATCAGCCCCAGCATTTT. Amino acid sequence: CASSEFVSGGLLDQPQHF.

The chain uses TRBV7-6 and TRBJ2-1, with 13 nucleotides matching TRBD2. The V segment lost 5 bases and the J segment 10 bases; nucleotides outside the gene matches: 5. The CDR3 spans 14 residues. Germline values: CDR1 SGHVS, CDR2 FNYEAQ. CDR3 region: CASSPGTSGAEQFF. In DNA, the CDR3 is TGTGCCAGCAGCCCCGGGACTAGCGGGGCAGAGCAGTTCTTC.

This chain links TRBV10-3 with TRBJ2-1, with 10 bases matching TRBD2. This CDR3 contains 17 residues. After removal of 6 bases from V and 0 bases from J, the junction contained 8 bases not matched to a gene. Germline V gene data show CDR1 as ENHRY and CDR2 as SYGVKD. CDR3 sequence: CAISDTSGKSSYNEQFF. CDR3 in DNA: TGTGCCATCAGCGATACTAGCGGGAAGAGCTCCTACAATGAGCAGTTCTTC.

The genes are TRBV28 and TRBJ2-5; no firm D call. Germline loops: CDR1 MDHEN, CDR2 SYDVKM. V was trimmed by 5 bases and J by 5 bases, leaving 18 bases between them. The CDR3 extends over 15 amino acids. The DNA for the CDR3 is TGTGCCAGCAGTCTGGAGATAGGCCAAAGGGAGACCCAGTACTTC. This translates into CASSLEIGQRETQYF.

The V and J genes are TRBV29-1 and TRBJ2-1; 15 bases match TRBD2. The CDR3 is 13 residues long. The germline V gene has CDR1 SQVTM and CDR2 ANQGSEA. Germline trimming cut 7 bases from V and 9 bases from J; bases unmatched to any gene: 4. The CDR3 region is CSAGLAGGSEQFF. The CDR3 DNA sequence: TGCAGCGCCGGACTAGCGGGAGGGAGTGAGCAGTTCTTC.

J is TRBJ2-2 and V is TRBV6-5, with D possibly being TRBD1 (5 bases). Trimming removed 4 bases from V and 2 bases from J, with 14 bases in between. CDR1 MNHEY and CDR2 SVGAGI come from the germline V gene. This CDR3 is built from 16 residues. DNA of the CDR3: TGTGCCAGCAGTTCCTACAGGCAAATAAACACCGGGGAGCTGTTTTTT. Its translation: CASSSYRQINTGELFF.